At least ten counts were recorded for the clone carrying this T cell receptor beta chain. This record comes from a study of T-cell memory formation after mild COVID-19. The V end was cut by 10 bases, the J end by 3 bases, with 12 bases between. The germline V gene encodes CDR1 SEHNR and CDR2 FQNEAQ (reference sequence). The length of the CDR3 is 13 residues. TCRdb recomputed calls from the 5' RACE reads with MiXCR, one row per CDR3 protein. Of some 150,000 distinct CDR3 sequences in the sample, over 6% were seen once. The sample taken for sequencing was PBMCs or a T cell subset sorted from them (not recorded which). This TCR came from an adult woman who had mild COVID-19 (a few samples of this study predate the infection). Cell type and time point are not known. The chain uses TRBV7-9 and TRBJ2-2; no firm D call. The CDR3 spells CATPPGYTGELFF. Here the CDR3 DNA reads TGTGCCACCCCGCCGGGTTACACCGGGGAGCTGTTTTTT. Full variable domain (outside the CDR3, taken from reference TRBV7-9 and TRBJ2-2): DTGVSQNPRHKITKRGQNVTFRCDPISEHNRLYWYRQTLGQGPEFLTYFQNEAQLEKSRLLSDRFSAERPKGSFSTLEIQRTEQGDSAMYLCATPPGYTGELFFGEGSRLTVL.